This is a list of T cell receptor beta chains from one sample in a study of STAT3 mutations in large granular lymphocyte leukemia. The table came from immunoSEQ multiplex PCR; TCRdb's copy has only in-frame clones and leaves some out. The sample shows about 2,100 clones, 20% to 25% of them seen only once. Sequencing used peripheral blood mononuclear cells. These receptors came from a man aged 55 to 70 with T-cell large granular lymphocyte leukemia. Some clones in this sample may be carry-over from other donors' samples. Both conserved end residues are part of each CDR3. A D gene is named only where the DNA matches it firmly. Clone size is given for some rows only: seen once, a few or many times, or a class if the clone is expanded.

D	length	size	V	J	CDR3	DNA
TRBD1	14	few	TRBV5-6	TRBJ1-2	CASSSGTGGEQRTF	TGTGCCAGCAGCTCAGGGACAGGGGGCGAACAACGCACCTTC
TRBD2	13	NA	TRBV7-9	TRBJ2-7	CASTWGGGYEQYF	TGTGCCAGCACCTGGGGGGGTGGATACGAGCAGTACTTC
NA	11	few	TRBV7-9	TRBJ1-1	CASSRTVEAFF	TGTGCCAGCAGTCGGACAGTTGAAGCTTTCTTT
NA	12	NA	TRBV29-1	TRBJ1-2	CSVARDFYGYTF	TGCAGCGTTGCCCGCGATTTCTATGGCTACACCTTC
TRBD2	16	NA	TRBV4-1	TRBJ2-1	CASSQGWGGRANEQFF	TGCGCCAGCAGCCAAGGGTGGGGCGGGAGGGCTAATGAGCAGTTCTTC
TRBD1	13	NA	TRBV9	TRBJ1-2	CASSGTGGYGYTF	TGTGCCAGCAGCGGGACAGGGGGGTATGGCTACACCTTC
TRBD1	13	few	TRBV7-9	TRBJ1-2	CASSRDRPYGYTF	TGTGCCAGCAGCCGGGACAGACCCTATGGCTACACCTTC
NA	15	NA	TRBV7-9	TRBJ1-1	CASSLKVGGSTEAFF	TGTGCCAGCAGCTTAAAAGTTGGGGGGAGCACTGAAGCTTTCTTT
NA	15	NA	TRBV7-9	TRBJ2-1	CASSLDQNPGYEQFF	TGTGCCAGCAGCTTAGACCAAAACCCGGGGTATGAGCAGTTCTTC
TRBD1	15	few	TRBV29-1	TRBJ1-2	CSVPSPRTGTLGYTF	TGCAGCGTTCCATCCCCAAGGACAGGGACTTTGGGCTACACCTTC
TRBD2	15	NA	TRBV9	TRBJ2-5	CASSYSGGAAETQYF	TGTGCCAGCAGCTATAGCGGGGGGGCAGCCGAGACCCAGTACTTC
NA	14	NA	TRBV27	TRBJ1-2	CASSLDGGQYGYTF	TGTGCCAGCAGTTTAGATGGTGGTCAGTATGGCTACACCTTC
NA	12	few	TRBV9	TRBJ2-1	CASSPSLDRKFF	TGTGCCAGCAGCCCATCGCTAGACCGAAAGTTCTTC
NA	9	few	TRBV23-1	TRBJ2-5	CASRETQYF	TGCGCCAGCAGGGAGACCCAGTACTTC
NA	11	NA	TRBV7-3	TRBJ2-1	CASSQGGEQFF	TGTGCCAGCAGCCAAGGTGGTGAGCAGTTCTTC
NA	14	NA	TRBV7-9	TRBJ2-3	CASSPDTSTDTQYF	TGTGCCAGCAGCCCGGACACTAGCACAGATACGCAGTATTTT
NA	13	few	TRBV23-1	TRBJ2-7	CARKDPARHEQYF	TGCGCCAGAAAAGACCCGGCAAGACACGAGCAGTACTTC
NA	12	NA	TRBV6-5	TRBJ1-1	CASSYSTGEAFF	TGTGCCAGCAGTTACTCGACCGGGGAGGCTTTCTTT
NA	15	NA	TRBV7-2	TRBJ2-7	CASSLVVSPTYEQYF	TGTGCCAGCAGCTTAGTAGTATCCCCTACCTACGAGCAGTACTTC
NA	12	NA	TRBV18	TRBJ2-3	CASSNYADTQYF	TGTGCCAGCTCCAACTACGCTGATACGCAGTATTTT
TRBD2	15	few	TRBV18	TRBJ2-1	CASSPGLAGGNEQFF	TGTGCCAGCTCACCCGGACTAGCGGGAGGCAATGAGCAGTTCTTC
NA	13	NA	TRBV5-6	TRBJ1-6	CASSSTGNSPLHF	TGTGCCAGCAGCTCCACAGGGAACTCACCCCTCCACTTT
NA	13	NA	TRBV18	TRBJ1-2	CASSPSQGYGYTF	TGTGCCAGCTCACCTTCCCAGGGATATGGCTACACCTTC
NA	15	few	TRBV28	TRBJ2-1	CASSLSPTSYNEQFF	TGTGCCAGCAGTTTATCCCCGACTTCCTACAATGAGCAGTTCTTC
TRBD2	13	NA	TRBV7-2	TRBJ2-1	CASSSGTSNEQFF	TGTGCCAGCAGCTCCGGGACTAGTAATGAGCAGTTCTTC
NA	14	few	TRBV4-1	TRBJ1-2	CASSPRDGNYGYTF	TGCGCCAGCAGCCCCCGGGACGGCAACTATGGCTACACCTTC
NA	12	few	TRBV6-1	TRBJ2-1	CATSPRNNEQFF	TGTGCCACCTCCCCCAGGAACAATGAGCAGTTCTTC
NA	13	few	TRBV6-6	TRBJ2-3	CASSPINGDTQYF	TGTGCCAGCAGCCCAATAAACGGAGATACGCAGTATTTT
NA	14	NA	TRBV27	TRBJ2-3	CASSLWASTDTQYF	TGTGCCAGCAGTTTGTGGGCCAGCACAGATACGCAGTATTTT
NA	13	NA	TRBV9	TRBJ1-1	CASSETGTGKAFF	TGTGCCAGCAGCGAGACCGGGACGGGTAAAGCTTTCTTT
NA	13	NA	TRBV5-1	TRBJ2-1	CASSLGDYNEQFF	TGCGCCAGCAGCTTGGGTGACTACAATGAGCAGTTCTTC
NA	12	NA	TRBV7-9	TRBJ1-1	CASRGWSTEAFF	TGTGCCAGCCGGGGGTGGAGCACTGAAGCTTTCTTT
TRBD1	13	few	TRBV27	TRBJ1-2	CASSSTGGIGYTF	TGTGCCAGCAGTTCTACAGGGGGGATAGGCTACACCTTC
NA	13	NA	TRBV9	TRBJ2-7	CASSVGELYEQYF	TGTGCCAGCAGCGTAGGGGAGTTGTACGAGCAGTACTTC
NA	11	NA	TRBV29-1	TRBJ2-3	CSVGSGDTQYF	TGCAGCGTTGGGTCAGGTGATACGCAGTATTTT
NA	16	NA	TRBV4-2	TRBJ1-2	CASSQDLGDIDYGYTF	TGTGCCAGCAGCCAAGATCTCGGGGACATCGACTATGGCTACACCTTC
TRBD1	14	NA	TRBV6-1	TRBJ1-1	CASSLRGHLGEAFF	TGTGCCAGCAGTTTAAGGGGGCATCTCGGTGAAGCTTTCTTT
NA	13	NA	TRBV9	TRBJ1-1	CASSVGRNTEAFF	TGTGCCAGCAGCGTAGGCAGGAACACTGAAGCTTTCTTT
NA	12	NA	TRBV30	TRBJ1-6	CAWSDHNSPLHF	TGTGCCTGGAGTGACCATAATTCACCCCTCCACTTT
TRBD2	15	NA	TRBV27	TRBJ2-1	CASSLASGVYNEQFF	TGTGCCAGCAGTTTAGCTAGCGGGGTCTACAATGAGCAGTTCTTC
NA	11	NA	TRBV29-1	TRBJ2-1	CSILSYNEQFF	TGCAGCATCCTCTCCTACAATGAGCAGTTCTTC
NA	12	NA	TRBV2	TRBJ1-2	CASSGAGWSYTF	TGTGCCAGCAGTGGGGCCGGGTGGTCTTACACCTTC
NA	13	NA	TRBV7-2	TRBJ2-5	CASSRGGSETQYF	TGTGCCAGCAGCCGCGGGGGCTCAGAGACCCAGTACTTC
NA	12	NA	TRBV30	TRBJ1-6	CAWGFNNSPLHF	TGTGCCTGGGGATTCAATAATTCACCCCTCCACTTT
NA	14	NA	TRBV9	TRBJ2-7	CASSVGRDSYEQYF	TGTGCCAGCAGCGTAGGCAGGGACTCTTACGAGCAGTACTTC
NA	16	NA	TRBV15	TRBJ2-7	CATSRGGRTETYEQYF	TGTGCCACCAGCAGAGGGGGGCGGACAGAGACCTACGAGCAGTACTTC
NA	13	NA	TRBV5-1	TRBJ2-2	CASSETVGGELFF	TGCGCCAGCAGCGAAACGGTAGGCGGGGAGCTGTTTTTT
NA	13	few	TRBV14	TRBJ1-5	CASSQDWGKPQHF	TGTGCCAGCAGCCAAGATTGGGGTAAGCCCCAGCATTTT
NA	13	NA	TRBV5-6	TRBJ2-7	CASRAVRAYEQYF	TGTGCCAGCAGAGCCGTGCGGGCCTACGAGCAGTACTTC
NA	11	NA	TRBV2	TRBJ2-1	CASNTNNEQFF	TGTGCCAGCAACACCAACAATGAGCAGTTCTTC
TRBD1	15	NA	TRBV2	TRBJ2-3	CASREDRAPQFTQYF	TGTGCCAGCAGAGAAGACAGGGCCCCCCAGTTCACGCAGTATTTT
TRBD1	13	NA	TRBV30	TRBJ2-7	CAWNSGTGNEQYF	TGTGCCTGGAACTCCGGGACAGGGAACGAGCAGTACTTC
TRBD2	13	few	TRBV30	TRBJ2-7	CASPGRGRDEQYF	TGTGCCTCCCCTGGGAGGGGCAGGGACGAGCAGTACTTC
TRBD1	13	NA	TRBV18	TRBJ1-1	CASSRTGMTEAFF	TGTGCCAGCTCGCGGACAGGGATGACTGAAGCTTTCTTT